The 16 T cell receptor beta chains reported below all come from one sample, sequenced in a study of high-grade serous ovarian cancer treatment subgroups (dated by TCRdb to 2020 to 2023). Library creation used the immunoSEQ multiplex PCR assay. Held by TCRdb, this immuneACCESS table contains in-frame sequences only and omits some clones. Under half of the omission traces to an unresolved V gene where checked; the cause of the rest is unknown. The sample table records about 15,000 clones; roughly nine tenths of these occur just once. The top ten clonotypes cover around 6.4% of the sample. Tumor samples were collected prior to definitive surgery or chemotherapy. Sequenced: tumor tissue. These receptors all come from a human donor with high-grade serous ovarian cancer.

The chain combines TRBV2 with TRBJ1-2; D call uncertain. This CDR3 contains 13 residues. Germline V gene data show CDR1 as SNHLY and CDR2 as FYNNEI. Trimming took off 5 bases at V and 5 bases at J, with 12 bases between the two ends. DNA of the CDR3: TGTGCCAGCAGTCCCCGACGGGAGTATGGCTACACCTTC. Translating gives CASSPRREYGYTF.

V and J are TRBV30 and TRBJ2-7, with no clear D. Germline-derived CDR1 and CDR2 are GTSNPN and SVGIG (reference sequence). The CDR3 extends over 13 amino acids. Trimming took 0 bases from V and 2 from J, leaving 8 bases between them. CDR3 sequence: CAWSVLLTYEQYF. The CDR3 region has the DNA TGTGCCTGGAGTGTACTACTAACCTACGAGCAGTACTTC.

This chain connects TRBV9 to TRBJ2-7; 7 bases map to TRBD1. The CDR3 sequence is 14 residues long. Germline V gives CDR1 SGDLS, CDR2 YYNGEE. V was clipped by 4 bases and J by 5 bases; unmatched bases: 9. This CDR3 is CASSPRQGVNEQYF. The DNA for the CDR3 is TGTGCCAGCAGCCCCCGGCAGGGGGTCAACGAGCAGTACTTC. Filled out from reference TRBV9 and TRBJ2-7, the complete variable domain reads DSGVTQTPKHLITATGQRVTLRCSPRSGDLSVYWYQQSLDQGLQFLIQYYNGEERAKGNILERFSAQQFPDLHSELNLSSLELGDSALYFCASSPRQGVNEQYFGPGTRLTVT.

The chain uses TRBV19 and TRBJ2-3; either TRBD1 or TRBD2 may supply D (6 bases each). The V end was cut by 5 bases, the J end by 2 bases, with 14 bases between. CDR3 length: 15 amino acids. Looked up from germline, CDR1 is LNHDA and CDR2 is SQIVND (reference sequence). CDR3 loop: CASSERGGNTDTQYF. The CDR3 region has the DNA TGTGCCAGTAGTGAAAGAGGGGGGAACACAGATACGCAGTATTTT.

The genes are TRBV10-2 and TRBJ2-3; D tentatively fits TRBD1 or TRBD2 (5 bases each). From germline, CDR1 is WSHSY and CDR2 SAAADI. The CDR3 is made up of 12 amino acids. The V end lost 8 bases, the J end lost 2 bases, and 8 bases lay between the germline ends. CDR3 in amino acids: CASGGITDTQYF. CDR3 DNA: TGCGCCAGCGGGGGAATCACAGATACGCAGTATTTT.

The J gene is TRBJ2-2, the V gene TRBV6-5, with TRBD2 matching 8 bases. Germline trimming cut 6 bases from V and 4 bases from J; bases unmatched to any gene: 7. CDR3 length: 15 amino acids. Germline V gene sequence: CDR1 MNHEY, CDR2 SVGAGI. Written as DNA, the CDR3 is TGTGCCAGCAGCGCGGGGGGTCTGGCCACCGGGGAGCTGTTTTTT. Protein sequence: CASSAGGLATGELFF.

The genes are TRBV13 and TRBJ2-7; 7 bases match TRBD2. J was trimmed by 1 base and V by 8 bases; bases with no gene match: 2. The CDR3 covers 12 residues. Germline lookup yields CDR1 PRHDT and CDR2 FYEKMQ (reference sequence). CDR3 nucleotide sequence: TGTGCCAGCGGGGGGGGTTCCTACGAGCAGTACTTC. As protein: CASGGGSYEQYF.

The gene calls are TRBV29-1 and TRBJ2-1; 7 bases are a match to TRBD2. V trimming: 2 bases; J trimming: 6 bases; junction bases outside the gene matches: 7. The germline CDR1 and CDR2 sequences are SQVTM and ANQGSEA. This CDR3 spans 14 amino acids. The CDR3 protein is CSVEWGGTINEQFF. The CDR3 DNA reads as TGCAGCGTTGAATGGGGGGGTACTATCAATGAGCAGTTCTTC.

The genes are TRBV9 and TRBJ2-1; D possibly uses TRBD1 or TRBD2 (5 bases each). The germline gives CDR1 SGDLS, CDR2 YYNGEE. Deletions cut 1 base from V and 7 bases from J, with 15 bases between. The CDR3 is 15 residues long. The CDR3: CASSVQGGGWNEQFF. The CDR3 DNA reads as TGTGCCAGCAGCGTACAGGGTGGGGGTTGGAATGAGCAGTTCTTC.

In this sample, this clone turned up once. The CDR3: CASSDWGPHYEQYF. The CDR3 nucleotides read TGTGCCAGCAGTGACTGGGGGCCCCACTACGAGCAGTACTTC. The genes are TRBV2 and TRBJ2-7, with TRBD1 as a possible D gene (6 bases). In germline, CDR1 is SNHLY, CDR2 FYNNEI. The CDR3 spans 14 residues. V was shortened by 3 bases and J by 3 bases, with 12 bases between the two germline ends. The whole variable domain, remainder taken from reference TRBV2 and TRBJ2-7, is EPEVTQTPSHQVTQMGQEVILRCVPISNHLYFYWYRQILGQKVEFLVSFYNNEISEKSEIFDDQFSVERPDGSNFTLKIRSTKLEDSAMYFCASSDWGPHYEQYFGPGTRLTVT.

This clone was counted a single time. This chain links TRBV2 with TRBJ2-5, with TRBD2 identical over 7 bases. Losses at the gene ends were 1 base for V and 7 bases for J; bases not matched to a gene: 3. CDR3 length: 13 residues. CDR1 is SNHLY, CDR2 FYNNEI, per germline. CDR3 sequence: CASSEGGEGTQYF. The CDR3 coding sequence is TGTGCCAGCAGTGAAGGGGGGGAGGGGACCCAGTACTTC.

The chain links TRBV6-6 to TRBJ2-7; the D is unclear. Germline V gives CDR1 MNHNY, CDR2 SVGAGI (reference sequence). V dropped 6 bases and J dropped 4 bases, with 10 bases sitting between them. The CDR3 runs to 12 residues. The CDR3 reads CASRETSYEQYF. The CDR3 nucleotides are TGTGCCAGCAGGGAGACTTCTTACGAGCAGTACTTC.

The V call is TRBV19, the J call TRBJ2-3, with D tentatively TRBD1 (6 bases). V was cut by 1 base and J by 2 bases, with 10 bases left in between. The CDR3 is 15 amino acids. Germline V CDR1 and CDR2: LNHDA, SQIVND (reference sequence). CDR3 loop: CASSIGGHLTDTQYF. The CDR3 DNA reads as TGTGCCAGTAGTATAGGGGGACACCTCACAGATACGCAGTATTTT.

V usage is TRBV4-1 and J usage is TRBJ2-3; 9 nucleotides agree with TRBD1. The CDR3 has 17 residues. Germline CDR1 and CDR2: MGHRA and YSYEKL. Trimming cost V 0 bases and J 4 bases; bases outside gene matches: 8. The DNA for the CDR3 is TGCGCCAGCAGCCAAGATTCCCCGGGACAGGGCGCAGATACGCAGTATTTT. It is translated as CASSQDSPGQGADTQYF.

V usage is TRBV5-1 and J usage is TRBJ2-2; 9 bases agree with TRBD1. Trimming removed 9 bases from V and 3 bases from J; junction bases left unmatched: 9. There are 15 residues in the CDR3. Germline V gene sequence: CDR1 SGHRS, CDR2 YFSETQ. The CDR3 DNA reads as TGCGCCACCTCGGAGGACAGGGGTTACACCGGGGAGCTGTTTTTT. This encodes CATSEDRGYTGELFF.

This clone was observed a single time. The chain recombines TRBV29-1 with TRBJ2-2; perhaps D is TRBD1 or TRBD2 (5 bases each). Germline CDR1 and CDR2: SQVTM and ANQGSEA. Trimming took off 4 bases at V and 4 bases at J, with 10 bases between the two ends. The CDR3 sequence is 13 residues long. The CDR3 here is CSVGRELTGELFF. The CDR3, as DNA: TGCAGCGTTGGCAGGGAGCTCACCGGGGAGCTGTTTTTT.